The rows below give T cell receptor beta chains drawn from one sample of a study of monozygotic twins with cystic fibrosis. TCRdb keeps only in-frame clones here, not all; method: immunoSEQ multiplex PCR. The sample has 34,000 or so clones; around nine tenths are singletons. The sequencing sample was made of blood. The receptor set was obtained from a boy aged 2-9 years with cystic fibrosis. The CDR3 runs from the conserved cysteine through the conserved F or W.

V	J	CDR3
TRBV9	TRBJ2-5	CASSVAAGGLEETQYF
TRBV7-9	TRBJ1-1	CASRSFGGNTEAFF
TRBV19	TRBJ2-1	CASSWGGDNEQFF
TRBV5-5	TRBJ1-1	CASSSASLNTEAFF
TRBV2	TRBJ2-7	CASRDRGYEQYF
TRBV6-5	TRBJ2-7	CASSRWDSEGEQYF
TRBV18	TRBJ1-5	CASSPSLDRANQPQHF
TRBV9	TRBJ1-1	CASTTLQSNNMNTEAFF
TRBV6-6	TRBJ2-7	CASSYSMSSNYEQYF
TRBV11-2	TRBJ1-5	CASSLGDNQPQHF
TRBV19	TRBJ2-5	CASSIGPGYHETQYF
TRBV6-6	TRBJ2-1	CASSYSETSGGARQFF
TRBV5-1	TRBJ2-1	CASSLASNEQFF
TRBV11-3	TRBJ1-5	CASSLDSDQPQHF
TRBV5-1	TRBJ2-7	CASSLDGTGIYEQYF
TRBV19	TRBJ2-3	CASNGGRADTQYF
TRBV5-1	TRBJ2-5	CASSDRARSSQYF
TRBV4-2	TRBJ1-5	CASSPETGGNQPQHF
TRBV6-1	TRBJ1-6	CASSKDSYNSPLHF
TRBV18	TRBJ2-2	CASSPTGGGTGELFF